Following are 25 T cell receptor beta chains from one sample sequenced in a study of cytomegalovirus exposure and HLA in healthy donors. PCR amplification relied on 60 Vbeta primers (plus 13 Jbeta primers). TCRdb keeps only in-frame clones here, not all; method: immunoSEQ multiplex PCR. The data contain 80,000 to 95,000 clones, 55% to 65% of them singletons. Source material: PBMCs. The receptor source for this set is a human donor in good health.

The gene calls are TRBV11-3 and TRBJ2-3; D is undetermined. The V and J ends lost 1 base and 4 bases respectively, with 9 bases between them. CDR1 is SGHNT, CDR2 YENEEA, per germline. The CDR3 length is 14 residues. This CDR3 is CASSLGPVSDTQYF. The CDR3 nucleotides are TGTGCCAGCAGCTTAGGTCCAGTTTCAGATACGCAGTATTTT.

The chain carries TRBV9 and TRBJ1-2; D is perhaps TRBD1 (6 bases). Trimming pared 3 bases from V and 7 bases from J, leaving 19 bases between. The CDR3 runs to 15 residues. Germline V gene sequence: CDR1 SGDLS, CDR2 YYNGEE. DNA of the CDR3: TGTGCCAGCAGCGGAGAGCTCCCAGGGGTGGGTGGCTACACCTTC. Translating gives CASSGELPGVGGYTF.

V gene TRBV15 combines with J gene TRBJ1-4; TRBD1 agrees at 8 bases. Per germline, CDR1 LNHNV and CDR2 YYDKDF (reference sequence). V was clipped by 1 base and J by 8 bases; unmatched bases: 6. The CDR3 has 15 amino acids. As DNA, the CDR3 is TGTGCCACCAGCAGAGTAACAGGGGGTGTAGAAAAACTGTTTTTT. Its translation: CATSRVTGGVEKLFF.

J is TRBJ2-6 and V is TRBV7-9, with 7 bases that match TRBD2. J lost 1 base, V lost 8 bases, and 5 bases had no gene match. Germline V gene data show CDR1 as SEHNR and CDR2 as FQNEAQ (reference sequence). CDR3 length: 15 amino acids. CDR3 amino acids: CASPWGGSGANVLTF. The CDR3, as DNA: TGTGCCAGCCCGTGGGGGGGGTCTGGGGCCAACGTCCTGACTTTC.

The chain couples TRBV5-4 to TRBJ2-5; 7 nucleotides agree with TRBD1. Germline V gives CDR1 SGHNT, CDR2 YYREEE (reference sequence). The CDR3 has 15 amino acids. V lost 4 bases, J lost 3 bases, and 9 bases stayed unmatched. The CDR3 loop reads CASSRNRGAEETQYF. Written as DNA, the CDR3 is TGTGCCAGCAGCAGGAACAGGGGTGCAGAAGAGACCCAGTACTTC.

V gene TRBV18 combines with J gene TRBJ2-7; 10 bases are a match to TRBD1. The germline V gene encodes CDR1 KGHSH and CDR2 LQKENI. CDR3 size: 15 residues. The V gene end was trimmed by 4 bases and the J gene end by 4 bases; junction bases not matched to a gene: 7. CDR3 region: CASSRGTGANYEQYF. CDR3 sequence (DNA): TGTGCCAGCTCACGGGGGACAGGGGCGAATTACGAGCAGTACTTC.

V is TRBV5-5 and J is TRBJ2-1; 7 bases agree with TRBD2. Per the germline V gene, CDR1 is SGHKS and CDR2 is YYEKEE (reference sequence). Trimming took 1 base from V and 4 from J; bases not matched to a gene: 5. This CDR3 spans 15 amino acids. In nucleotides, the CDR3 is TGTGCCAGCAGCTTGTACCGGGGGGATTACAATGAGCAGTTCTTC. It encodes CASSLYRGDYNEQFF.

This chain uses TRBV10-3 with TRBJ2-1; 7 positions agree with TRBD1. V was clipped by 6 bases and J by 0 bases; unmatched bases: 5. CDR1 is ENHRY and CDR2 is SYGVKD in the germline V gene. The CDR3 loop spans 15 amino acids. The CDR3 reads CAISRGQDSYNEQFF. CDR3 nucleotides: TGTGCCATCAGCAGAGGACAGGACTCCTACAATGAGCAGTTCTTC.

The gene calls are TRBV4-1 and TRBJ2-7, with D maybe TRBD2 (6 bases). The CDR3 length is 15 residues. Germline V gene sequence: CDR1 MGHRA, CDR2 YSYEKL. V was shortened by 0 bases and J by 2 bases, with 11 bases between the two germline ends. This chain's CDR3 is CASSQDKGLAYEQYF. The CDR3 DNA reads TGCGCCAGCAGCCAAGATAAGGGACTTGCCTACGAGCAGTACTTC.

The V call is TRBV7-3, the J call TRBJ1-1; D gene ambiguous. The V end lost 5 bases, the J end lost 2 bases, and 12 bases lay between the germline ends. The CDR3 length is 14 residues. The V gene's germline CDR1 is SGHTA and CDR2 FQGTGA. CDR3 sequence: CASSPEATNTEAFF. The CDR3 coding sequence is TGTGCCAGCAGCCCCGAGGCCACCAACACTGAAGCTTTCTTT.

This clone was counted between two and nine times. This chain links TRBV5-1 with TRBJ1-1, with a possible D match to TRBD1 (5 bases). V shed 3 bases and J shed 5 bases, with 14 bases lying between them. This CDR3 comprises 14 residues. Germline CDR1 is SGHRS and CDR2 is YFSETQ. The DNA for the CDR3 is TGCGCCAGCAGCTCGCTTCCGGGGACTACTGAAGCTTTCTTT. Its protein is CASSSLPGTTEAFF.

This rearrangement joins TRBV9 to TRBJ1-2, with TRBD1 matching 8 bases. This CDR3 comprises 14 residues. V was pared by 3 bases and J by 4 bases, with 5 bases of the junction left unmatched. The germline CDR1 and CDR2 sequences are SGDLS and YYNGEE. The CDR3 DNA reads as TGTGCCAGCAGCGAACAGGGGGGTACCTATGGCTACACCTTC. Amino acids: CASSEQGGTYGYTF.

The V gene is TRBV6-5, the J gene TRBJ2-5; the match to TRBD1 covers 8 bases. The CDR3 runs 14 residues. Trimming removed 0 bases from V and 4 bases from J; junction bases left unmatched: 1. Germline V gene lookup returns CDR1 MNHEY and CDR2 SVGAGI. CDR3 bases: TGTGCCAGCAGTTACTCAACAGGGGGAGAGACCCAGTACTTC. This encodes CASSYSTGGETQYF.

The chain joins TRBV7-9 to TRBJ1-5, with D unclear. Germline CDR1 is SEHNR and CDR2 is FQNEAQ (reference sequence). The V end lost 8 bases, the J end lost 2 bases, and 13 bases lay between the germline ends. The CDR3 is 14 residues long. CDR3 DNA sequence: TGTGCCAGCGGGTCGGGAGGCGGCAATCAGCCCCAGCATTTT. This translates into CASGSGGGNQPQHF.

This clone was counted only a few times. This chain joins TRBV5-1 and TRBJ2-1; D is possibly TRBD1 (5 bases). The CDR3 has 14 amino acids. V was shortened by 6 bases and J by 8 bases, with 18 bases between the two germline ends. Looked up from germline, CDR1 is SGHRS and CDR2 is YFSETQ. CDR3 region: CASTPGASGDEQFF. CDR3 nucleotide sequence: TGCGCCAGCACGCCTGGGGCTAGTGGGGATGAGCAGTTCTTC.

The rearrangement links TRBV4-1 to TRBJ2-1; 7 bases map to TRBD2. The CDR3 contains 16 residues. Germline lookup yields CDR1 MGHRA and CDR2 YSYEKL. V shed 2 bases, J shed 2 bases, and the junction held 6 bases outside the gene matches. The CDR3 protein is CASSQLLADTYNEQFF. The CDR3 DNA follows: TGCGCCAGCAGCCAACTGCTAGCGGATACCTACAATGAGCAGTTCTTC.

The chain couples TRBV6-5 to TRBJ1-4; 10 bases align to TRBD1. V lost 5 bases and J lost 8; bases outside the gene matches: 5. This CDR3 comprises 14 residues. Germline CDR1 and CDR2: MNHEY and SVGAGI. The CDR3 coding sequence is TGTGCCAGCAGTGTGACAGGGGGCCGGGAAAAACTGTTTTTT. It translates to CASSVTGGREKLFF.

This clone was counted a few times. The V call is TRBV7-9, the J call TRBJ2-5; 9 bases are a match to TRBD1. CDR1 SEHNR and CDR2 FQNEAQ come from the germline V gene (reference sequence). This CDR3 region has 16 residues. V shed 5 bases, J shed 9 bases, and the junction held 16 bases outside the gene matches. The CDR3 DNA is TGTGCCAGCAGCACACCAGGGGGACAGGGACGGAAGGCCCAGTACTTC. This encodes CASSTPGGQGRKAQYF.

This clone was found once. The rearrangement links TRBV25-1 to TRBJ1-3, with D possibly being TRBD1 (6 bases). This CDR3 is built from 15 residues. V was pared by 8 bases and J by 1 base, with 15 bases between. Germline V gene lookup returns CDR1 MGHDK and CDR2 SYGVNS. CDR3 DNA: TGTGCCAGCTGCCCGACAGGTCTTTCTGGAAACACCATATATTTT. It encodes CASCPTGLSGNTIYF.

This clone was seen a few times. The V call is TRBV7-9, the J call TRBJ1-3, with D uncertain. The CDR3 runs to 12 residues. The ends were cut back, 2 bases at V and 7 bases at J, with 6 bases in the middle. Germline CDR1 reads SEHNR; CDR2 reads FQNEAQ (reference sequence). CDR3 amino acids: CASSLSGNTIYF. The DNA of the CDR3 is TGTGCCAGCAGCTTATCGGGGAACACCATATATTTT.

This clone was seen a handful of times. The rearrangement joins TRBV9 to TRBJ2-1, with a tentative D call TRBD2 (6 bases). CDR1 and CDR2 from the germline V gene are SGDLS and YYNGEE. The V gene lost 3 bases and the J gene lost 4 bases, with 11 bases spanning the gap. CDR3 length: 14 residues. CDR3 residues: CASSDGGGYNEQFF. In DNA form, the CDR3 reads TGTGCCAGCAGCGACGGGGGAGGTTACAATGAGCAGTTCTTC.

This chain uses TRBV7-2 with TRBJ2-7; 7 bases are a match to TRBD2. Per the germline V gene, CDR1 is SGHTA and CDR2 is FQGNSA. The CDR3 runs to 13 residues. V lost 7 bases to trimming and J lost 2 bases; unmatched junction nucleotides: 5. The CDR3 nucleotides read TGTGCCAGCAACCCTAGCGGCCCCTACGAGCAGTACTTC. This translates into CASNPSGPYEQYF.

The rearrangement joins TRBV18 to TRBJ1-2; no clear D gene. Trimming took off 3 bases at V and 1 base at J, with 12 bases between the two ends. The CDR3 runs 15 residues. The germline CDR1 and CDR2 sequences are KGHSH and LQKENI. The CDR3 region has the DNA TGTGCCAGCTCACCTCTGAACACGTTTAACTATGGCTACACCTTC. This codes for CASSPLNTFNYGYTF.

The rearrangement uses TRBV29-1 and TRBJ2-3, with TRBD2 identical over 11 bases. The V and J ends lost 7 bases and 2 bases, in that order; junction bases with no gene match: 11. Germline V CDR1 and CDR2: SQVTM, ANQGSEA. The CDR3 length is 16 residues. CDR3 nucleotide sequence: TGCAGCGGCATTCAACCACTAGCGGGGGTCACAGATACGCAGTATTTT. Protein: CSGIQPLAGVTDTQYF.

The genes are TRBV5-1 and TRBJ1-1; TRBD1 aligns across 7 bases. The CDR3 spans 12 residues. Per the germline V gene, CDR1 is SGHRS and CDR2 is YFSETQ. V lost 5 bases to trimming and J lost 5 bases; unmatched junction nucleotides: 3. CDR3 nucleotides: TGCGCCAGCAGTTTACAGGGGACTGAAGCTTTCTTT. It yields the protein CASSLQGTEAFF.